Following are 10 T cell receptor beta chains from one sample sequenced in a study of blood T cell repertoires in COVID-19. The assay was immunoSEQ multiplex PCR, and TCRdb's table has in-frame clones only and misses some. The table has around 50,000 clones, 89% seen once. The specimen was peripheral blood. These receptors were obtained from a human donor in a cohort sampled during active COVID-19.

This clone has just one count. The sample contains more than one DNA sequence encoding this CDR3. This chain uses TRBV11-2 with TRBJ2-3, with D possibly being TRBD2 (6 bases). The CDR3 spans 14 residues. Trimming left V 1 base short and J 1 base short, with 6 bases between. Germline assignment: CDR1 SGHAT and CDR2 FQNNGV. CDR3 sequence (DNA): TGTGCCAGCAGCTTAGCGGGGGGCACAGATACGCAGTATTTT. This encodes CASSLAGGTDTQYF.

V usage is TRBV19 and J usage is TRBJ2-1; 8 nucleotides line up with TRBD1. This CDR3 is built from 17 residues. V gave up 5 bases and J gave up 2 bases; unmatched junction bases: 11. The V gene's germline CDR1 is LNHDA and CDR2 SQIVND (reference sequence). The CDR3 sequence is CASSVGTGVRAYNEQFF. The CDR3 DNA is TGTGCCAGTAGTGTTGGGACAGGAGTCAGGGCCTACAATGAGCAGTTCTTC.

The CDR3 sequence: CSANAFGQAFF. CDR3 bases: TGCAGTGCTAACGCGTTTGGGCAAGCTTTCTTT. The rearrangement uses TRBV20-1 and TRBJ1-1; D uncertain. The CDR3 totals 11 residues. Germline-derived CDR1 and CDR2 are DFQATT and SNEGSKA (reference sequence). Trimming took 4 bases from V and 9 from J, leaving 12 bases between them.

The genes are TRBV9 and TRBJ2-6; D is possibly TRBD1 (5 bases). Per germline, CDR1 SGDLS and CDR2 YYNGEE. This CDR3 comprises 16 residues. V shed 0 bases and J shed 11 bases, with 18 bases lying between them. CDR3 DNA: TGTGCCAGCAGCGTAGATTTGATAAGGGGTATGGACGTCCTGACTTTC. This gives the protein CASSVDLIRGMDVLTF.

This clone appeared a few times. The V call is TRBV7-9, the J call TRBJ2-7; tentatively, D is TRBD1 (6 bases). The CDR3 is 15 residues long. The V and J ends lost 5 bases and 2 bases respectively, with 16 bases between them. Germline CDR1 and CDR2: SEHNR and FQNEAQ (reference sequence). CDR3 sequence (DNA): TGTGCCAGCAGCCCCCGGGACATGGGTACCTACGAGCAGTACTTC. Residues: CASSPRDMGTYEQYF.

CDR3 in amino acids: CAWSVFETYGHEQFF. CDR3 coding DNA: TGTGCCTGGAGTGTATTCGAGACTTATGGTCATGAGCAGTTCTTC. The rearrangement uses TRBV30 and TRBJ2-1; no clear D. V shed 0 bases and J shed 8 bases, with 17 bases lying between them. Germline V gene data show CDR1 as GTSNPN and CDR2 as SVGIG (reference sequence). CDR3 length equals 15 residues.

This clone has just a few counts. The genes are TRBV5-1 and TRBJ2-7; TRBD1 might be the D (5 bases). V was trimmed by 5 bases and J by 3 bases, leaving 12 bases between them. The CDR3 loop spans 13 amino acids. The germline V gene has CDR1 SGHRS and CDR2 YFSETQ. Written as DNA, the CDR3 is TGCGCCAGCAGACAGGCGGCTAACTACGAGCAGTACTTC. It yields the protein CASRQAANYEQYF.

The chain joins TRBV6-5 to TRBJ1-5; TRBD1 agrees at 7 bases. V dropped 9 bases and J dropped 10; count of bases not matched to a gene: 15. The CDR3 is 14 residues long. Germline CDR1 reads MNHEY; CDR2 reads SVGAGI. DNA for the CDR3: TGTGCCAGTAGATTCCGGGCAGGGGGGTCACCCCAGCATTTT. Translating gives CASRFRAGGSPQHF.

The CDR3 coding sequence is TGTGCCAGCAGCTTACGGGGGACAGGGGAAATAGCCAAAAACATTCAGTACTTC. This gives the protein CASSLRGTGEIAKNIQYF. V gene TRBV7-8 combines with J gene TRBJ2-4; 10 bases align to TRBD1. J gave up 0 bases and V 2 bases, and 7 bases lay outside the gene matches. The CDR3 contains 18 residues. Germline CDR1 is SGHVS and CDR2 is FQNEAQ.

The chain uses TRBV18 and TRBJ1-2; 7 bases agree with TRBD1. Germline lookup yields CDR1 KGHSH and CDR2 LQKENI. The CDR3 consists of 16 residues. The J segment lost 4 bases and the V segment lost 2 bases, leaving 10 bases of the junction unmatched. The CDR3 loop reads CASSPSLGQPTYGYTF. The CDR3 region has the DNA TGTGCCAGCTCACCAAGTCTGGGACAGCCTACCTATGGCTACACCTTC.